This T cell receptor (beta chain) comes out of a study of T cells in narcolepsy. Sequenced by immunoSEQ multiplex PCR; TCRdb stores in-frame clones only, minus some. The table shows about 37,000 clones, with over 80% occurring only once. The germline V gene has CDR1 MNHNY and CDR2 SVGAGI (reference sequence). The CDR3 extends over 15 amino acids. Losses at the gene ends were 6 bases for V and 1 base for J; bases not matched to a gene: 6. A remark on this clone: Its antigen is not identified.

Overall study findings and caveats: Autoreactive clonotypes reportedly recurred in blood of same and different patients, not controls. HCRT-specific and TRIB2-specific autoreactive clonotypes appeared among same-patient CSF and blood CD4+ clonotypes. In some patient and control memory CD4+ samples, autoreactive clones were absent.

The genes are TRBV6-6 and TRBJ1-3, with TRBD1 identical over 7 bases. The sequenced sample consisted of memory (CD45RA-) CD4+ T cells from blood. The clonotype comes from a human donor in good health. CDR3 nucleotide sequence: TGTGCCAGCAGACCGCCGACAGGGTCTGGAAACACCATATATTTT. Translated, it gives CASRPPTGSGNTIYF.